Each of the 3 T cell receptor beta chains below was sequenced from the same sample in a study of cytomegalovirus exposure and HLA in healthy donors. This PCR relied on a set of 60 Vbeta primers and 13 Jbeta primers. Assay used: immunoSEQ multiplex PCR; TCRdb lists only in-frame clones, some missing. The table for this sample gives some 160,000 clones. The material sequenced was PBMCs. Source of these receptors: a man aged 25-40 years in good health and CMV-seronegative.

This chain joins TRBV7-9 and TRBJ1-2; TRBD1 might be the D (6 bases). This CDR3 is 17 amino acids long. The V gene lost 4 bases and the J gene lost 5 bases, with 23 bases spanning the gap. Germline V gene lookup returns CDR1 SEHNR and CDR2 FQNEAQ (reference sequence). The CDR3 bases are TGTGCCAGCAGCTCAACGGGAATCCAGGGGAGAGGGTATGGCTACACCTTC. It is translated as CASSSTGIQGRGYGYTF.

The chain has TRBV11-2 and TRBJ2-1, with TRBD2 identical over 7 bases. The CDR3 extends over 14 amino acids. The trim removed 5 bases at V and 8 bases at J, leaving 9 bases unmatched. Germline V CDR1 and CDR2: SGHAT, FQNNGV. The CDR3 spells CASSGWDYGDEQFF. Here the CDR3 DNA reads TGTGCCAGCAGCGGGTGGGACTATGGCGATGAGCAGTTCTTC. Variable domain in full (rest from reference TRBV11-2 and TRBJ2-1): EAGVAQSPRYKIIEKRQSVAFWCNPISGHATLYWYQQILGQGPKLLIQFQNNGVVDDSQLPKDRFSAERLKGVDSTLKIQPAKLEDSAVYLCASSGWDYGDEQFFGPGTRLTVL.

The V and J genes are TRBV9 and TRBJ2-1, with a weak D call TRBD2 (6 bases). CDR1 and CDR2 (germline): SGDLS, YYNGEE. The length of the CDR3 is 16 residues. With 0 bases removed from V and 4 bases from J, the gap between germline ends came to 14 bases. CDR3: CASSVATGGTYNEQFF. The CDR3 region has the DNA TGTGCCAGCAGCGTAGCTACTGGCGGGACTTACAATGAGCAGTTCTTC. Based on the CDR3 plus reference TRBV9 and TRBJ2-1, the full variable domain is DSGVTQTPKHLITATGQRVTLRCSPRSGDLSVYWYQQSLDQGLQFLIQYYNGEERAKGNILERFSAQQFPDLHSELNLSSLELGDSALYFCASSVATGGTYNEQFFGPGTRLTVL.